Each of the 19 T cell receptor beta chains below was sequenced from the same sample in a study of CD8+ T cells in alopecia areata. Treatment meaning: oral pan-JAK inhibitor, 5-10 mg twice daily. RNA was isolated and reverse transcribed to cDNA, the sequencing template. TCRdb's copy holds only in-frame clones and misses some; the assay was immunoSEQ multiplex PCR. This sample has about 190,000 clones; around 58% occur once, and the top ten carry around an eighth. The sequencing here drew on CD8+ T cells sorted from blood, taken at week 24, from a patient treated with tofacitinib. The receptors stem from a human donor with alopecia areata.

The sample holds a few counts of this clone. This sequence joins TRBV14 and TRBJ2-1, with D possibly matching TRBD2 (6 bases). This CDR3 is 13 amino acids long. In germline, CDR1 is SGHDN, CDR2 FVKESK. V gave up 1 base and J gave up 12 bases, with 13 bases separating them. As DNA, the CDR3 is TGTGCCAGCAGCCAAGCGGCTGGGACTGCGCAGTTCTTC. It specifies CASSQAAGTAQFF.

The chain recombines TRBV14 with TRBJ2-3; no firm D call. The germline V gene has CDR1 SGHDN and CDR2 FVKESK. The CDR3 is made up of 12 amino acids. Trimming took 3 bases from V and 7 from J, leaving 8 bases between them. The CDR3: CASSQARNTQYF. As DNA, the CDR3 is TGTGCCAGCAGCCAGGCCAGGAATACGCAGTATTTT.

This rearrangement joins TRBV5-1 to TRBJ2-6; TRBD2 might be the D (5 bases). The ends were cut back, 4 bases at V and 0 bases at J, with 17 bases in the middle. The germline V gene has CDR1 SGHRS and CDR2 YFSETQ. The CDR3 covers 18 residues. The DNA of the CDR3 is TGCGCCAGCAGCCCCCGAAACGGACTTTTCTCTGGGGCCAACGTCCTGACTTTC. Its protein is CASSPRNGLFSGANVLTF.

The chain combines TRBV29-1 with TRBJ1-2; weak D call: TRBD1 (5 bases). V was shortened by 6 bases and J by 7 bases, with 9 bases between the two germline ends. CDR1 and CDR2 from the germline V gene are SQVTM and ANQGSEA. This CDR3 is 10 amino acids long. This CDR3 is CSVPGVGYTF. The CDR3 DNA follows: TGCAGCGTACCGGGGGTTGGCTACACCTTC.

J is TRBJ1-1 and V is TRBV11-2; possibly TRBD1 for D (5 bases). Deletions cut 4 bases from V and 4 bases from J, with 16 bases between. Germline CDR1 SGHAT, CDR2 FQNNGV. The CDR3 is 15 amino acids. The CDR3 region has the DNA TGTGCCAGCAGCTCCCTAGGAGGGGATGGCACTGAAGCTTTCTTT. Protein product: CASSSLGGDGTEAFF.

To note about this clone: One end of the junction fails to match germline, which may point to a read error. The genes are TRBV25-1 and TRBJ2-2; D gene unclear. CDR3 length: 14 amino acids. Germline V CDR1 and CDR2: MGHDK, SYGVNS. The CDR3 spells CASSQYSETGELFF. The CDR3, as DNA: TGTGCCAGCAGTCAATACTCAGAGACCGGGGAGCTGTTTTTT.

The chain is built from TRBV4-1 and TRBJ2-7; the D gene is possibly TRBD2 (6 bases). Germline CDR1 reads MGHRA; CDR2 reads YSYEKL. V dropped 0 bases and J dropped 3 bases, with 21 bases sitting between them. The CDR3 loop spans 18 amino acids. The CDR3 region has the DNA TGCGCCAGCAGCCAAGAGCCGCCTAAGACATCGGGGGTCTACGAGCAGTACTTC. Translated, it gives CASSQEPPKTSGVYEQYF.

The chain uses TRBV29-1 and TRBJ1-2; 9 bases match TRBD1. Germline V CDR1 and CDR2: SQVTM, ANQGSEA. The CDR3 runs to 13 residues. With 6 bases clipped from V and 4 bases from J, the junction kept 6 bases outside the gene matches. The CDR3 nucleotides are TGCAGCGTCCGGACAGGGGTAGGCTATGGCTACACCTTC. It is translated as CSVRTGVGYGYTF.

This clone is categorized as medium-sized (0.01 to 0.1%). The rearrangement links TRBV4-1 to TRBJ2-6; D uncertain. CDR3 length equals 13 residues. Looked up from germline, CDR1 is MGHRA and CDR2 is YSYEKL. With 4 bases removed from V and 5 bases from J, the gap between germline ends came to 6 bases. CDR3 loop: CASSPSRANVLTF. CDR3 DNA: TGCGCCAGCAGCCCCTCGCGGGCCAACGTCCTGACTTTC.

This clone was seen only once. The rearrangement links TRBV2 to TRBJ2-1; 8 bases agree with TRBD2. Germline CDR1 reads SNHLY; CDR2 reads FYNNEI. The CDR3 totals 15 residues. The trim removed 7 bases at V and 6 bases at J, leaving 11 bases unmatched. The CDR3 coding sequence is TGTGCCAGCATGGCGAGGCTAGCGGGCCTCAATGAGCAGTTCTTC. Translation gives CASMARLAGLNEQFF.

The chain links TRBV29-1 to TRBJ2-1, with 7 nucleotides matching TRBD2. After removal of 4 bases from V and 10 bases from J, the junction contained 4 bases not matched to a gene. Germline CDR1 and CDR2: SQVTM and ANQGSEA. CDR3 length: 11 amino acids. The CDR3 sequence is CSVVAGAEQFF. CDR3 DNA sequence: TGCAGCGTTGTAGCGGGCGCGGAGCAGTTCTTC.

This chain joins TRBV7-6 and TRBJ2-2, with D tentatively TRBD2 (5 bases). Trimming took off 3 bases at V and 4 bases at J, with 15 bases between the two ends. CDR3 length: 16 amino acids. CDR1 is SGHVS, CDR2 FNYEAQ, per germline. The CDR3 coding sequence is TGTGCCAGCAGCTTTGGACTTTCGGGGAGCACCGGGGAGCTGTTTTTT. It encodes CASSFGLSGSTGELFF. Drawing the rest from reference TRBV7-6 and TRBJ2-2, the complete variable domain is GAGVSQSPRYKVTKRGQDVALRCDPISGHVSLYWYRQALGQGPEFLTYFNYEAQQDKSGLPNDRFSAERPEGSISTLTIQRTEQRDSAMYRCASSFGLSGSTGELFFGEGSRLTVL.

This clone was seen just once. This chain links TRBV5-6 with TRBJ1-2; 8 nucleotides agree with TRBD1. The germline V gene encodes CDR1 SGHDT and CDR2 YYEEEE. The CDR3 is 13 residues long. Losses at the gene ends were 4 bases for V and 4 bases for J; bases not matched to a gene: 3. For the CDR3, the DNA is TGTGCCAGCAGCCCAGGGGGCATCTATGGCTACACCTTC. Its protein product is CASSPGGIYGYTF.

The gene calls are TRBV29-1 and TRBJ2-3; 9 bases are a match to TRBD1. The V gene's germline CDR1 is SQVTM and CDR2 ANQGSEA. V lost 5 bases and J lost 0; bases outside the gene matches: 12. The CDR3 runs to 17 residues. The DNA for the CDR3 is TGCAGCGTTAGGGCTATTACAGGGGGCCAGAGCACAGATACGCAGTATTTT. It encodes CSVRAITGGQSTDTQYF.

With respect to this clone: A junction boundary mismatches the germline segment, possibly from a read error. The chain combines TRBV6-5 with TRBJ2-3, with D hard to call. There are 13 residues in the CDR3. CDR1 and CDR2 (germline): MNHEY, SVGAGI. The CDR3 sequence is CASSLTSTDTQYF. The CDR3 DNA reads TGCGCCAGCAGCTTGACTAGCACAGATACGCAGTATTTT.

This clone was observed a handful of times. The chain links TRBV7-8 to TRBJ2-2, with D possibly TRBD2 on 6 matching bases. Germline CDR1 SGHVS, CDR2 FQNEAQ. Trimming removed 5 bases at V and 5 bases at J, with 15 bases between. CDR3 size: 15 residues. The CDR3 DNA reads as TGTGCCAGCAGCACCCGGGAGCGGCATACCGGGGAGCTGTTTTTT. Translating gives CASSTRERHTGELFF.

There are a few counts of this clone. The CDR3 DNA reads TGTGCCAGCAGCTTAGGGGGGCTCCGGGAGACCCAGTACTTC. Residues: CASSLGGLRETQYF. The V gene is TRBV5-4, the J gene TRBJ2-5; the D gene could be TRBD1 or TRBD2 (6 bases each). V was shortened by 2 bases and J by 5 bases, with 13 bases between the two germline ends. CDR1 SGHNT and CDR2 YYREEE come from the germline V gene (reference sequence). The CDR3 consists of 14 residues.

The rearrangement links TRBV30 to TRBJ2-1; D unresolved. Germline-derived CDR1 and CDR2 are GTSNPN and SVGIG (reference sequence). The CDR3 runs 12 residues. The V end lost 2 bases, the J end lost 1 base, and 3 bases lay between the germline ends. CDR3 DNA sequence: TGTGCCTGGAGTTCGTCCTACAATGAGCAGTTCTTC. It codes for CAWSSSYNEQFF.

With regard to this clone: One end of the junction fails to match germline, which may point to a read error. The rearrangement links TRBV5-6 to TRBJ2-1; D may be TRBD1 or TRBD2 (5 bases each). Germline CDR1 and CDR2: SGHDT and YYEEEE. The CDR3 runs to 12 residues. The CDR3 DNA reads as TGTGCCAGCACCCGAGCCTCGGGGACCGAAATCTTC. It yields the protein CASTRASGTEIF.